This record looks at one TCR beta chain sequence and its context. Its target is not known. PCR amplification relied on 60 Vbeta primers (plus 13 Jbeta primers). As processed by the authors: An analysis that came later counted 70 million to 100 million unique TCR beta chains, around 12 million shared. Clones were sequenced by immunoSEQ multiplex PCR, and TCRdb holds only the in-frame ones, with some missing. That table supplies the V and J calls and clone size; D and trimming were determined from the DNA. The sample carries roughly 120,000 clones, around 73% recorded once. Healthy bone marrow donors made up the donors. V lost 0 bases to trimming and J lost 2 bases, with 11 bases between them. This CDR3 comprises 15 residues. CDR1 SGHTA and CDR2 FQGNSA come from the germline V gene. This specimen comes from a study of cytomegalovirus exposure and HLA in healthy donors. Study-level findings and limits: Earlier findings revealed that most TCR beta V segments proved productive either about 87% or about 30% of the time.

This chain links TRBV7-2 with TRBJ2-7; D uncertain. The sequence was collected from a man between 60 and 70 years old in good health and CMV-seropositive. Sequencing input: PBMCs. The CDR3 spells CASSLAAGSPYEQYF. The CDR3 DNA reads as TGTGCCAGCAGCTTAGCTGCTGGCTCCCCCTACGAGCAGTACTTC. Full variable domain (rest looked up from reference TRBV7-2 and TRBJ2-7): GAGVSQSPSNKVTEKGKDVELRCDPISGHTALYWYRQSLGQGLEFLIYFQGNSAPDKSGLPSDRFSAERTGGSVSTLTIQRTQQEDSAVYLCASSLAAGSPYEQYFGPGTRLTVT.